This T cell receptor (beta chain) originates from a study of preoperative IRX-2 immunotherapy in early breast cancer. Treatment reported: preoperative locoregional IRX-2 cytokine immunotherapy. Patients received preoperative, locoregional IRX-2 cytokine immunotherapy in a phase Ib study. The table came from immunoSEQ multiplex PCR; TCRdb's copy has only in-frame clones and leaves some out. The data show roughly 24,000 clones, roughly 95% seen once. This specimen consisted of tumor tissue, obtained after IRX-2 immunotherapy. The sequence was collected from a human donor with breast cancer.

This CDR3 reads CASSLAPTVSYEQYF. In nucleotides, the CDR3 is TGTGCCAGCAGCTTAGCCCCGACAGTTTCGTACGAGCAGTACTTC. The chain carries TRBV7-9 and TRBJ2-7; D possibly corresponds to TRBD1 (5 bases). The CDR3 spans 15 residues. V was cut by 0 bases and J by 4 bases, with 13 bases left in between. Germline CDR1 reads SEHNR; CDR2 reads FQNEAQ (reference sequence). Combining the CDR3 with reference TRBV7-9 and TRBJ2-7 gives the whole variable domain DTGVSQNPRHKITKRGQNVTFRCDPISEHNRLYWYRQTLGQGPEFLTYFQNEAQLEKSRLLSDRFSAERPKGSFSTLEIQRTEQGDSAMYLCASSLAPTVSYEQYFGPGTRLTVT.